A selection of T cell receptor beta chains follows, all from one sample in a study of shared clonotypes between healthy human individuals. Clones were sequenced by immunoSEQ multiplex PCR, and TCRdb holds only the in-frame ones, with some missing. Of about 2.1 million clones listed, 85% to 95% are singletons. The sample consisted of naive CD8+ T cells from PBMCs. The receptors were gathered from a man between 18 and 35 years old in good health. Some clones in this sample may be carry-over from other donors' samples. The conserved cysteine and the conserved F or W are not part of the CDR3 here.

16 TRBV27 ASSPLRGRGVVQETQY
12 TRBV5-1 ASSLVFGDYGYT
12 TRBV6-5 ASSSTQEFHGYT
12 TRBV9 ASSDVLGGNTIY
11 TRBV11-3 ASSLALYRELF
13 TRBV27 ASRLTGGRVNEQF
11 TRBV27 ASSFGGANVLT
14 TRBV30 AWSETSGRAVNEQF
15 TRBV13 ASSPQLAGLAKNIQY
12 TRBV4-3 ASSQVAGGAEAF
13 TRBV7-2 ASSLGLAGIYEQY
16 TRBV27 ASREQAIRPASSYEQY
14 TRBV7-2 ASSLVAGSTYNEQF
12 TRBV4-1 ASSLPDSYTEAF
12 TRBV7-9 ASSWVQGGSPLH
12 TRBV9 ASSPGDSEYEQY
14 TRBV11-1 ASSHGWTPQNTEAF
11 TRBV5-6 ASSDGRIYGYT
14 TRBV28 ASSFSLEGANTEAF
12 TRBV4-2 ASSQDLSGDEQF